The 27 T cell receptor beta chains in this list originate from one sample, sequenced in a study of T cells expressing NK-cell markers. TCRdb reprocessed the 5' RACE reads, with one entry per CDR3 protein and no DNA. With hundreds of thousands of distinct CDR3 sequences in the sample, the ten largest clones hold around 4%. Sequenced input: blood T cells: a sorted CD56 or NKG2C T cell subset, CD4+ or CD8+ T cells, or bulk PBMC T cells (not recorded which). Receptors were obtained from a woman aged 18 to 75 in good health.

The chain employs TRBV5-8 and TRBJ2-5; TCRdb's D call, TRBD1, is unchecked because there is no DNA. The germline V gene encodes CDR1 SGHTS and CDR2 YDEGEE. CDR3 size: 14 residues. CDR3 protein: CASSLEGVGETQYF.

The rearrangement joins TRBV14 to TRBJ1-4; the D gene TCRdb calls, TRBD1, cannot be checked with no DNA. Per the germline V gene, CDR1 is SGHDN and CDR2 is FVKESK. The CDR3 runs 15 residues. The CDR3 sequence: CASSQDGRVREKLFF.

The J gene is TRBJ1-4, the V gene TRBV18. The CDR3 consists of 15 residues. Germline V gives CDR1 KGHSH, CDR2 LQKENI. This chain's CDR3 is CASSHPSTDYEKLFF.

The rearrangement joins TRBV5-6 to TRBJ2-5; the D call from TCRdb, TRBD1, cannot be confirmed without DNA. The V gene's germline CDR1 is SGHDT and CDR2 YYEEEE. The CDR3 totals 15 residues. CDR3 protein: CASSLEGVGQETQYF.

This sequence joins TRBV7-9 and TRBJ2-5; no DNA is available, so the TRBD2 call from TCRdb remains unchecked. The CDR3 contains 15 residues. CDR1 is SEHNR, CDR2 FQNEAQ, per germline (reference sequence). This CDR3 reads CASSPAGTRKETQYF.

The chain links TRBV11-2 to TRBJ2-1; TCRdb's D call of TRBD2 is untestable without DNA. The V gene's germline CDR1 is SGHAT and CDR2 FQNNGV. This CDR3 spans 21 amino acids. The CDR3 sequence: CASSFPPGGQKRANTYNEQFF.

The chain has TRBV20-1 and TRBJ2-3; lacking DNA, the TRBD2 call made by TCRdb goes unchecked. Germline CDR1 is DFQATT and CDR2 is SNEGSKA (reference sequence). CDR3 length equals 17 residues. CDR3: CSANPGLAGGAKDTQYF.

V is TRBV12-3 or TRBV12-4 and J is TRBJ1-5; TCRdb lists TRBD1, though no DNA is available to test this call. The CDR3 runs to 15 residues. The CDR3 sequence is CASKRQGSANQPQHF.

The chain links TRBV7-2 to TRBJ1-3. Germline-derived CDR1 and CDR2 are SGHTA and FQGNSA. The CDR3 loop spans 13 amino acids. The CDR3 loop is CASSLNRGNTIYF.

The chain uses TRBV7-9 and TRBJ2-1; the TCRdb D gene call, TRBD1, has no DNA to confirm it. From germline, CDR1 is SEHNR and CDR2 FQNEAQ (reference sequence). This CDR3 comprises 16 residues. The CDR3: CASSPGGTGGYNEQFF.

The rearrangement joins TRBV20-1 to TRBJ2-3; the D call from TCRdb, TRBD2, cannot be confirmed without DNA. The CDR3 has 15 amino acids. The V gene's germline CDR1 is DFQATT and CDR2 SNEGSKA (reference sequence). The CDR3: CSARTSGTSTDTQYF.

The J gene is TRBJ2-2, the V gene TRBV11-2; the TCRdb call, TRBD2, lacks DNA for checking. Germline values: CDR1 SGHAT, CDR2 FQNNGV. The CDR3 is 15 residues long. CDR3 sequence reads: CASSPPGRDTGELFF.

Here the CDR3 reads CASSLESGGQPQHF. The V gene is TRBV7-2, the J gene TRBJ1-5. CDR1 SGHTA and CDR2 FQGNSA come from the germline V gene. There are 14 residues in the CDR3. Complete variable domain (other parts from reference TRBV7-2 and TRBJ1-5): GAGVSQSPSNKVTEKGKDVELRCDPISGHTALYWYRQSLGQGLEFLIYFQGNSAPDKSGLPSDRFSAERTGGSVSTLTIQRTQQEDSAVYLCASSLESGGQPQHFGDGTRLSIL.

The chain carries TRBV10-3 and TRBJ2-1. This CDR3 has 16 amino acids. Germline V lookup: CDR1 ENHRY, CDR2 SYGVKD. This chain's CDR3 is CAISESVPSAYNEQFF.

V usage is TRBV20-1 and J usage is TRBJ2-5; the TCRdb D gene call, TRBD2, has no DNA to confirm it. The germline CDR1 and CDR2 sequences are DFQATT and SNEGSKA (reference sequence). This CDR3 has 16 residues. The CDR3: CSARGGKAGPQETQYF.

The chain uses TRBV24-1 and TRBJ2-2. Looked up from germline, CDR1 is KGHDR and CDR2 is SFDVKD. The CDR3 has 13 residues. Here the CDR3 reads CATSGPNTGELFF.

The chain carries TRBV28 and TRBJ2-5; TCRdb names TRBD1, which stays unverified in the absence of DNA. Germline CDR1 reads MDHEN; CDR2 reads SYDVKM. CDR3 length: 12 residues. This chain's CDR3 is CASQPPGKTQYF. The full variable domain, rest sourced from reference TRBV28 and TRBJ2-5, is DVKVTQSSRYLVKRTGEKVFLECVQDMDHENMFWYRQDPGLGLRLIYFSYDVKMKEKGDIPEGYSVSREKKERFSLILESASTNQTSMYLCASQPPGKTQYFGPGTRLLVL.

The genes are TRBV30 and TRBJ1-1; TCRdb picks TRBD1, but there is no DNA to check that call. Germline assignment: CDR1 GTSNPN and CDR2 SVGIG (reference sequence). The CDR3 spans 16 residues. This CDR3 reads CAWTPLRGRLETEAFF.

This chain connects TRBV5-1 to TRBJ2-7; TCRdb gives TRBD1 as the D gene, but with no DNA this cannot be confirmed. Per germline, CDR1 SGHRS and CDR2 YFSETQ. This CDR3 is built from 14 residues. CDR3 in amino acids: CASSQNRDSYEQYF.

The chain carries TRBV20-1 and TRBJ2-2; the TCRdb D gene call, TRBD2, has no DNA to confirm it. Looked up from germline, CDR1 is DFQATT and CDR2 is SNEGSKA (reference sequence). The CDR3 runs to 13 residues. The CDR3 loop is CSARAGSTGELFF.

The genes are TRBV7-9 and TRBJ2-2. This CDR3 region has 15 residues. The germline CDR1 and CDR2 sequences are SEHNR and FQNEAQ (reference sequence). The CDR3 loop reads CASSLGQQRPGELFF.

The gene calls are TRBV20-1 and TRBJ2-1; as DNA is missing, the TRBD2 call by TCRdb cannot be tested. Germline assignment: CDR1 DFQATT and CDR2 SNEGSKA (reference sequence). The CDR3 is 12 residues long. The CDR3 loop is CSARLATNEQFF.

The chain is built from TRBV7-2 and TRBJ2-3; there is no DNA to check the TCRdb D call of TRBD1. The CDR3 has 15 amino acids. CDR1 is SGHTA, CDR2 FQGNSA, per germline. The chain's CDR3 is CASSLVPLDGDTQYF.

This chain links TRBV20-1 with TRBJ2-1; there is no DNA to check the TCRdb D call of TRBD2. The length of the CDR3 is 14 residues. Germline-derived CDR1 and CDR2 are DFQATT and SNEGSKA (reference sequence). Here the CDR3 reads CSARASGEYNEQFF.

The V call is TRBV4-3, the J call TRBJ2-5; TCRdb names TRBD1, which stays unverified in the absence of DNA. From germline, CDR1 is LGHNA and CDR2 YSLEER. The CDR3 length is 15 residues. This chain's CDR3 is CASSQGYREQETQYF.

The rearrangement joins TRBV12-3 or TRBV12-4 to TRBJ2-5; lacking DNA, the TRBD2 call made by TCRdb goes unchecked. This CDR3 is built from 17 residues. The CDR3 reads CASSFGLAGGYQETQYF.

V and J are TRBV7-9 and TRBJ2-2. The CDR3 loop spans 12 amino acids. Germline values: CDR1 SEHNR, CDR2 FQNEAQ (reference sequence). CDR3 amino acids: CASNGGTGELFF.